The 29 T cell receptor beta chains below all came from one sample that was sequenced in a study of human T cells and chemical hapten exposure. Time point denoted: healthy volunteer bleed at 6 weeks. Unfractionated whole blood was the source from which total RNA was extracted. MiXCR was run by TCRdb on the RACE reads, yielding one entry per CDR3 protein. The sample carries fewer than 85,000 distinct CDR3 sequences, over 8.5% recorded once. The specimen sequenced was whole blood. These TCRs come from a male donor in good health. Some clones in this sample may be carry-over from other donors' samples.

The chain couples TRBV10-3 to TRBJ2-5; 9 positions agree with TRBD1. The V and J ends lost 4 bases and 5 bases, in that order; junction bases with no gene match: 2. The CDR3 extends over 13 amino acids. Germline V gives CDR1 ENHRY, CDR2 SYGVKD. CDR3 nucleotide sequence: TGTGCCATCAGTGGGACAGGGGAGGAGACCCAGTACTTC. Translated, it gives CAISGTGEETQYF.

This clonotype was detected only a few times. The V gene is TRBV10-3, the J gene TRBJ2-7; TRBD1 is a possible D gene (6 bases). The CDR3 is 17 residues long. Germline lookup yields CDR1 ENHRY and CDR2 SYGVKD. Trimming removed 2 bases from V and 7 bases from J, with 24 bases in between. The CDR3 spells CAISEKNRDTTRAEQYF. CDR3 DNA: TGTGCCATCAGTGAGAAAAACCGGGACACTACTAGAGCGGAGCAGTACTTC.

V usage is TRBV6-5 and J usage is TRBJ1-1; 8 positions match TRBD1. The germline CDR1 and CDR2 sequences are MNHEY and SVGAGI. V lost 0 bases and J lost 4; bases outside the gene matches: 4. The CDR3 spans 15 residues. The CDR3 region is CASSYSRTGGTEAFF. In DNA, the CDR3 is TGTGCCAGCAGTTACTCGAGAACAGGGGGCACTGAAGCTTTCTTT.

This clonotype was counted a few times. The J gene is TRBJ1-4, the V gene TRBV18; 7 bases are shared with TRBD1. V trimming: 5 bases; J trimming: 4 bases; junction bases outside the gene matches: 4. CDR1 is KGHSH, CDR2 LQKENI, per germline. The CDR3 consists of 14 residues. This chain's CDR3 is CASSRGTVNEKLFF. As DNA, the CDR3 is TGTGCCAGCTCAAGAGGGACAGTTAATGAAAAACTGTTTTTT.

This clonotype was seen more than once but under ten times. The chain joins TRBV2 to TRBJ1-5; 7 bases agree with TRBD1. The CDR3 loop spans 14 amino acids. J gave up 5 bases and V 6 bases, and 7 bases lay outside the gene matches. Germline CDR1 reads SNHLY; CDR2 reads FYNNEI. CDR3 coding DNA: TGTGCCAGCAGACCGGACAGGACCGATCAGCCCCAGCATTTT. It encodes CASRPDRTDQPQHF. The full variable domain, rest sourced from reference TRBV2 and TRBJ1-5, is EPEVTQTPSHQVTQMGQEVILRCVPISNHLYFYWYRQILGQKVEFLVSFYNNEISEKSEIFDDQFSVERPDGSNFTLKIRSTKLEDSAMYFCASRPDRTDQPQHFGDGTRLSIL.

In its sample, this clonotype was seen many times. The chain combines TRBV12-3 or TRBV12-4 with TRBJ2-1, with 7 nucleotides matching TRBD1. There are 13 residues in the CDR3. Trimming at V came to 3 bases and at J to 7 bases, leaving 3 bases not matched to a gene. This chain's CDR3 is CASSLGTVNEQFF. The CDR3 DNA is TGTGCCAGCAGTTTGGGGACAGTGAATGAGCAGTTCTTC.

This clonotype turned up a few times. The chain links TRBV4-2 to TRBJ1-2; possibly TRBD1 for D (5 bases). Germline CDR1 and CDR2: LGHNA and YNFKEQ. V gave up 0 bases and J gave up 4 bases, with 18 bases separating them. This CDR3 has 17 amino acids. The CDR3 protein is CASSQDRQGIVSYGYTF. In DNA form, the CDR3 reads TGTGCCAGCAGCCAAGATAGGCAGGGAATCGTTAGCTATGGCTACACCTTC.

This rearrangement joins TRBV6-1 to TRBJ2-3; no clear D gene. The CDR3 runs to 15 residues. Looked up from germline, CDR1 is MNHNS and CDR2 is SASEGT. Trimming took 2 bases from V and 0 from J, leaving 9 bases between them. This CDR3 is CASSELTPSTDTQYF. The CDR3 DNA sequence: TGTGCCAGCAGTGAATTGACACCCAGCACAGATACGCAGTATTTT.

The chain is built from TRBV21-1 and TRBJ2-7; no check of the table's D call, TRBD1, against the DNA was made. TRBV21-1 is noted as a pseudogene. The CDR3 consists of 15 residues. The CDR3 is CASSKDRDRGYEQYF. The CDR3 DNA reads as TGTGCCAGCAGCAAAGACCGGGACAGGGGTTACGAGCAGTACTTC.

V is TRBV9 and J is TRBJ1-5; D not resolved. The CDR3 covers 16 residues. Germline loops: CDR1 SGDLS, CDR2 YYNGEE. Trimming shortened V by 3 bases and J by 7 bases, and 20 bases separated the two germline ends. In DNA form, the CDR3 reads TGTGCCAGCAGCGCCCTCGTGGGCTCGCGTCTACAGCCCCAGCATTTT. Protein: CASSALVGSRLQPQHF.

The table lists this clonotype with a few counts. The chain has TRBV28 and TRBJ2-5; D uncertain. CDR1 is MDHEN and CDR2 is SYDVKM in the germline V gene. V dropped 3 bases and J dropped 2 bases, with 1 base sitting between them. This CDR3 spans 11 amino acids. CDR3 coding DNA: TGTGCCAGCAGTTTTCAAGAGACCCAGTACTTC. It encodes CASSFQETQYF.

The chain recombines TRBV4-3 with TRBJ2-3; TRBD1 might be the D (7 bases). The CDR3 has 17 amino acids. V was clipped by 3 bases and J by 0 bases, with 16 bases between them. The V gene's germline CDR1 is LGHNA and CDR2 YSLEER. The CDR3 loop reads CASSQDLQGTSTDTQYF. The DNA for the CDR3 is TGCGCCAGCAGCCAGGACCTACAGGGGACTAGCACAGATACGCAGTATTTT.

This clonotype was seen repeatedly, ten times or more. The V call is TRBV7-3, the J call TRBJ1-6, with 7 bases matching TRBD1. This CDR3 region has 15 residues. V dropped 5 bases and J dropped 2; count of bases not matched to a gene: 3. Per germline, CDR1 SGHTA and CDR2 FQGTGA. The CDR3 nucleotides read TGTGCCAGCAGCACAGGACAGGCCTATAATTCACCCCTCCACTTT. Amino acids: CASSTGQAYNSPLHF.

This clonotype came up a few times. This chain connects TRBV3-1 to TRBJ2-2; D may be TRBD2 (5 bases). CDR3 length: 15 residues. V gave up 6 bases and J gave up 1 base, with 12 bases separating them. In germline, CDR1 is LGHDT, CDR2 YNNKEL (reference sequence). The CDR3: CASRETGVNTGELFF. For the CDR3, the DNA is TGTGCCAGCAGAGAAACCGGGGTGAACACCGGGGAGCTGTTTTTT.

This clonotype appeared a few times. The chain uses TRBV6-6 and TRBJ2-3; 9 nucleotides line up with TRBD2. This CDR3 comprises 17 residues. Germline-derived CDR1 and CDR2 are MNHNY and SVGAGI (reference sequence). After removal of 0 bases from V and 2 bases from J, the junction contained 6 bases not matched to a gene. The CDR3 nucleotides are TGTGCCAGCAGTTACTCCCCTAGCGGGGTCTCCACAGATACGCAGTATTTT. Its translation: CASSYSPSGVSTDTQYF.

This clonotype was observed a few times. The chain employs TRBV2 and TRBJ2-3; 14 nucleotides line up with TRBD2. This CDR3 contains 19 residues. Germline assignment: CDR1 SNHLY and CDR2 FYNNEI. J was trimmed by 0 bases and V by 8 bases; bases with no gene match: 13. In DNA form, the CDR3 reads TGTGCCAGCTCTAACCCCGGGACTAGCGGGGGAGGGAGCACAGATACGCAGTATTTT. It codes for CASSNPGTSGGGSTDTQYF.

This clonotype was seen more than once but under ten times. The chain couples TRBV23-1 to TRBJ2-1; D possibly uses TRBD1 or TRBD2 (5 bases each). TRBV23-1 qualifies as an ORF whose function is uncertain. Trimming stripped 4 bases from V and 0 bases from J, with 19 bases between. The length of the CDR3 is 18 residues. The CDR3: CASSRHRRSASSYNEQFF. CDR3 coding DNA: TGCGCCAGCAGTCGGCACAGGAGGTCTGCAAGCTCCTACAATGAGCAGTTCTTC.

There are many counts of this clonotype. The J gene is TRBJ1-6, the V gene TRBV9; 7 nucleotides align to TRBD1. The CDR3 covers 15 residues. Losses at the gene ends were 0 bases for V and 6 bases for J; bases not matched to a gene: 3. The V gene's germline CDR1 is SGDLS and CDR2 YYNGEE. The DNA for the CDR3 is TGTGCCAGCAGCGTAGAGACAGGGTTTAATTCACCCCTCCACTTT. The encoded protein is CASSVETGFNSPLHF.

This clonotype has ten or more counts. The CDR3 nucleotides are TGTGCCAGCAGCTTGTCCCCACCGGGACTGGTGGGTGGAAACACCATATATTTT. It is translated as CASSLSPPGLVGGNTIYF. The V and J genes are TRBV5-4 and TRBJ1-3; possible D gene TRBD1, 5 bases. The CDR3 has 18 residues. V dropped 1 base and J dropped 3 bases, with 20 bases sitting between them. Looked up from germline, CDR1 is SGHNT and CDR2 is YYREEE (reference sequence).

The chain is built from TRBV20-1 and TRBJ2-7, with 8 positions matching TRBD1. V shed 1 base, J shed 3 bases, and the junction held 2 bases outside the gene matches. This CDR3 has 13 residues. Germline loops: CDR1 DFQATT, CDR2 SNEGSKA (reference sequence). The CDR3 DNA sequence: TGCAGTGCTAGAGGGACAGGGTACTACGAGCAGTACTTC. It translates to CSARGTGYYEQYF.

Only a few counts were recorded for this clonotype. V gene TRBV12-3 or TRBV12-4 combines with J gene TRBJ2-7; 11 nucleotides line up with TRBD2. The CDR3 sequence is 13 residues long. After removal of 6 bases from V and 6 bases from J, the junction contained 4 bases not matched to a gene. The CDR3 DNA reads TGTGCCAGCAGAACTAGCGGGGGTATCGAGCAGTACTTC. It translates to CASRTSGGIEQYF.

This clonotype was seen repeatedly, ten times or more. The V call is TRBV24-1, the J call TRBJ2-2; 8 bases map to TRBD1. The CDR3 totals 16 residues. Looked up from germline, CDR1 is KGHDR and CDR2 is SFDVKD. J lost 0 bases, V lost 4 bases, and 3 bases had no gene match. The DNA of the CDR3 is TGTGCCACCAGTGACCGGACAGGGTCGAACACCGGGGAGCTGTTTTTT. It yields the protein CATSDRTGSNTGELFF.

This clonotype came up a few times. V is TRBV29-1 and J is TRBJ2-3; weak D call: TRBD2 (5 bases). This CDR3 is 14 amino acids long. The germline V gene has CDR1 SQVTM and CDR2 ANQGSEA. Trimming left V 6 bases short and J 0 bases short, with 13 bases between. This chain's CDR3 is CSVQGGVSTDTQYF. CDR3 in DNA: TGCAGCGTCCAAGGAGGAGTGAGCACAGATACGCAGTATTTT.

This clonotype has a handful of counts. The CDR3 protein is CASAGGAEQFF. CDR3 sequence (DNA): TGTGCCAGTGCCGGTGGGGCTGAGCAGTTCTTC. The genes are TRBV19 and TRBJ2-1; tentatively, D is TRBD1 (5 bases). Germline V CDR1 and CDR2: LNHDA, SQIVND (reference sequence). The ends were cut back, 8 bases at V and 9 bases at J, with 11 bases in the middle. The CDR3 is made up of 11 amino acids.

The chain recombines TRBV6-6 with TRBJ1-5; 10 bases agree with TRBD1. J gave up 3 bases and V 6 bases, and 17 bases lay outside the gene matches. There are 19 residues in the CDR3. CDR1 and CDR2 (germline): MNHNY, SVGAGI (reference sequence). The CDR3 is CASRSAPGQGRDNNQPQHF. CDR3 coding DNA: TGTGCCAGCAGAAGCGCCCCGGGACAGGGGAGGGATAACAATCAGCCCCAGCATTTT.

The gene calls are TRBV10-3 and TRBJ2-1, with 9 bases that match TRBD2. This CDR3 spans 13 amino acids. With 4 bases clipped from V and 11 bases from J, the junction kept 6 bases outside the gene matches. CDR1 is ENHRY, CDR2 SYGVKD, per germline. CDR3 sequence (DNA): TGTGCCATCAGTGTCGCTAGCGGGGCCAAGCAGTTCTTC. As protein: CAISVASGAKQFF.

This clonotype showed up just a few times. The chain uses TRBV6-5 and TRBJ1-4, with a weak D call TRBD1 (5 bases). The germline CDR1 and CDR2 sequences are MNHEY and SVGAGI. The CDR3 is made up of 13 amino acids. The ends were cut back, 2 bases at V and 14 bases at J, with 15 bases in the middle. The CDR3 loop reads CASSYTREVELFF. The CDR3 DNA is TGTGCCAGCAGTTACACCAGGGAGGTAGAGCTGTTTTTT.

This clonotype appeared a few times. The gene calls are TRBV14 and TRBJ2-2, with 7 nucleotides matching TRBD1. Germline values: CDR1 SGHDN, CDR2 FVKESK. This CDR3 spans 16 amino acids. Trimming at V came to 4 bases and at J to 3 bases, leaving 8 bases not matched to a gene. The CDR3 loop reads CASSLRTGDHTGELFF. The CDR3 bases are TGTGCCAGCAGCCTCCGGACAGGAGACCACACCGGGGAGCTGTTTTTT.

The table lists this clonotype with a count of one. This may stem from a read error, because a much larger clone lies one nucleotide away. The chain combines TRBV6-1 with TRBJ2-1, with 7 bases matching TRBD2. The germline CDR1 and CDR2 sequences are MNHNS and SASEGT. The CDR3 contains 13 residues. Germline trimming cut 2 bases from V and 14 bases from J; bases unmatched to any gene: 9. Here the CDR3 reads CASSELGLGLEFF. The CDR3 nucleotides are TGTGCCAGCAGTGAACTTGGACTAGGTTTAGAGTTCTTC.